This TCR beta chain was identified in a study of T cell responses to AZD1222 COVID-19 vaccine. Broader study findings: White British people made up most donors, females outnumbered males, and clonal diversity was possibly underestimated. Elevations in Spike-specific TCR breadth and depth followed administration of two AZD1222 doses.

Germline CDR1 MDHEN, CDR2 SYDVKM. The CDR3 totals 12 residues. V lost 5 bases to trimming and J lost 4 bases, with 8 bases between them. As for this clone: Its antigen is not identified.

Samples with a second dose at about 4 or about 12 weeks were pooled together. Using immunoSEQ multiplex PCR, the repertoire was profiled, and TCRdb retains in-frame clones only, with some absent. In the table there are more than 85,000 clones, almost 90% of which are singletons. V and J are TRBV28 and TRBJ1-1; no definite D call. The receptor's source is an adult who received the AZD1222 COVID-19 vaccine. Sequences were derived from peripheral blood, sampled 28 days after the second AZD1222 dose. The CDR3 bases are TGTGCCAGCAGTCGGGCGGTCACTGAAGCTTTCTTT. The encoded protein is CASSRAVTEAFF.